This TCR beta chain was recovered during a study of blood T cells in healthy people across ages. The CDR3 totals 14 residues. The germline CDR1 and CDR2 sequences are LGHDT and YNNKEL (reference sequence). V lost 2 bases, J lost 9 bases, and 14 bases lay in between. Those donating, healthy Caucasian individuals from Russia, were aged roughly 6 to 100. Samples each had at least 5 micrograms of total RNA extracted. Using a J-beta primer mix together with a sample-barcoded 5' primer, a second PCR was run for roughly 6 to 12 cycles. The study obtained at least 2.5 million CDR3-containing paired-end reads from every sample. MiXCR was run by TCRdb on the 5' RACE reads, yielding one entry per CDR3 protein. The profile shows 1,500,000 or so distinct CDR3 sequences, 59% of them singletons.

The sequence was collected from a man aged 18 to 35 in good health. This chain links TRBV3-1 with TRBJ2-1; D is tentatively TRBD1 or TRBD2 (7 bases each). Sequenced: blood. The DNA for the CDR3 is TGTGCCAGCAGCCAACCCTTCAGGGGGGGTGAGCAGTTCTTC. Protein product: CASSQPFRGGEQFF.